These 7 T cell receptor beta chains originate from one sample sequenced in a study of cytomegalovirus exposure and HLA in healthy donors. PCR employed 60 Vbeta and 13 Jbeta primers. The protocol was immunoSEQ multiplex PCR, while the TCRdb copy is restricted to in-frame clones and leaves out a portion. Listed are about 100,000 clones; more than 5.5% falls within the top ten. The specimen sequenced was PBMCs. These receptors originate from a girl aged 5-17 years in good health and CMV-seropositive.

V usage is TRBV9 and J usage is TRBJ2-6, with a weak D call TRBD2 (7 bases). The V and J ends lost 0 bases and 9 bases respectively, with 22 bases between them. The CDR3 consists of 18 residues. Germline lookup yields CDR1 SGDLS and CDR2 YYNGEE. The CDR3 bases are TGTGCCAGCAGCGTAGGAGGGGGGGTCATCCTTGAGGACAACGTCCTGACTTTC. Amino acids: CASSVGGGVILEDNVLTF.

The genes are TRBV6-1 and TRBJ1-2, with 10 bases aligning to TRBD1. V trimming: 8 bases; J trimming: 7 bases; junction bases outside the gene matches: 7. This CDR3 region has 13 residues. Germline V CDR1 and CDR2: MNHNS, SASEGT. CDR3 in DNA: TGTGCCAGCGGAGGGGGACAGGGGCCTGGCTACACCTTC. It is translated as CASGGGQGPGYTF.

The chain recombines TRBV4-3 with TRBJ1-2, with 7 nucleotides matching TRBD1. Germline V gene lookup returns CDR1 LGHNA and CDR2 YSLEER. The CDR3 is 17 amino acids. V lost 4 bases to trimming and J lost 2 bases; unmatched junction nucleotides: 13. The CDR3: CASSPLPEGGANYGYTF. CDR3 coding DNA: TGCGCCAGCAGCCCTTTACCAGAAGGGGGCGCGAACTATGGCTACACCTTC.

The gene calls are TRBV7-2 and TRBJ1-3; D is unresolved. Germline CDR1 is SGHTA and CDR2 is FQGNSA. V shed 5 bases and J shed 0 bases, with 11 bases lying between them. This CDR3 is 15 amino acids long. The CDR3 protein is CASSTWASSGNTIYF. Here the CDR3 DNA reads TGTGCCAGCAGCACGTGGGCCAGCTCTGGAAACACCATATATTTT.

The rearrangement uses TRBV7-9 and TRBJ1-2, with TRBD1 matching over 7 bases. This CDR3 region has 14 residues. CDR1 SEHNR and CDR2 FQNEAQ come from the germline V gene (reference sequence). J gave up 2 bases and V 5 bases, and 5 bases lay outside the gene matches. CDR3 in amino acids: CASSQGGFNYGYTF. CDR3 nucleotides: TGTGCCAGCAGCCAGGGGGGATTCAACTATGGCTACACCTTC.

The chain joins TRBV5-1 to TRBJ2-5; D possibly corresponds to TRBD2 (6 bases). Germline V lookup: CDR1 SGHRS, CDR2 YFSETQ. The CDR3 is made up of 14 amino acids. V was clipped by 0 bases and J by 5 bases, with 11 bases between them. CDR3 sequence reads: CASSLVTEGETQYF. The CDR3 region has the DNA TGCGCCAGCAGCTTGGTTACGGAGGGGGAGACCCAGTACTTC.

The chain carries TRBV9 and TRBJ2-5, with 9 bases matching TRBD1. The germline gives CDR1 SGDLS, CDR2 YYNGEE. CDR3 length: 20 amino acids. Trimming cost V 3 bases and J 4 bases; bases outside gene matches: 22. The CDR3 DNA is TGTGCCAGCAGCGCCACCAGAAATTTCATAACGGGACAGGGAGCAGAGACCCAGTACTTC. This sequence encodes CASSATRNFITGQGAETQYF.